The T cell receptor beta chain described here comes from a study of beta chain features in type 1 diabetes. Study-wide points: Type 1 diabetes patients showed a moderate but significant shortening of TCRB CDR3s in all four CD4+ subsets. Naive, central memory and Treg TCRB repertoires appeared more alike in patients than in healthy donors. PCR might favor shorter templates, equally in patients and controls. Patients with type 1 diabetes carried fewer insertions and had more deletions at their VDJ junctions.

Expressed TCRB transcripts got sequenced, as all isolated RNA was reverse transcribed. The table came from immunoSEQ multiplex PCR; TCRdb's copy has only in-frame clones and leaves some out. The data hold 300,000 to 400,000 clones, with roughly 13% observed a single time. On this clone itself: Its cognate antigen is unknown.

From germline, CDR1 is ENHRY and CDR2 SYGVKD. Trimming left V 6 bases short and J 4 bases short, with 7 bases between. The CDR3 spans 12 residues. Sample: naive CD4+ T cells from blood. The sequence was collected from a woman aged 18-30 years with type 1 diabetes. This chain links TRBV10-3 with TRBJ1-5; D may be TRBD1 (5 bases). The CDR3 nucleotides read TGTGCCATCAGGACAGTTAATCAGCCCCAGCATTTT. The encoded protein is CAIRTVNQPQHF.